This TCR beta chain is drawn from a study of blood T cell repertoires in COVID-19. The overall study: Some COVID-19 samples were acute and others convalescent; all came from the United States, Italy and Spain. T cells, B-cell-depleted T cells, or PBMCs provided the cDNA or gDNA that served as material.

In the original workflow: Reference gene primer amplification gave estimated nucleated cell counts. TCRdb keeps only in-frame clones here, not all; method: immunoSEQ multiplex PCR. The DNA was the basis for D and trimming; V, J and clone size are from that table. The sample includes 390,000 or so clones, 90% of them seen just once. CDR3 size: 16 residues. V lost 6 bases to trimming and J lost 3 bases, with 18 bases between them. Looked up from germline, CDR1 is MDHEN and CDR2 is SYDVKM. This receptor was taken from a man between 18 and 35 years old with active or convalescent COVID-19. Sequencing used peripheral blood. The V call is TRBV28, the J call TRBJ2-1; TRBD1 might be the D (5 bases). This CDR3 reads CASSPQDTRYYNEQFF. CDR3 in DNA: TGTGCCAGCAGCCCTCAGGACACCCGCTACTACAATGAGCAGTTCTTC. Drawing the rest from reference TRBV28 and TRBJ2-1, the complete variable domain is DVKVTQSSRYLVKRTGEKVFLECVQDMDHENMFWYRQDPGLGLRLIYFSYDVKMKEKGDIPEGYSVSREKKERFSLILESASTNQTSMYLCASSPQDTRYYNEQFFGPGTRLTVL.